This T cell receptor beta chain was sequenced during a study of regulatory T cells in long-lasting Graves disease. This clonotype occurred a few times. Time point noted: newly diagnosed GD, antithyroid drugs for less than 3 months. PBMCs provided the RNA from which the TCR library was made. Library construction for TCR beta used iRepertoire HTBI primers and Arm-PCR of CDR3 regions. TCRdb used MiXCR to reprocess the multiplex PCR reads, holding one entry per CDR3 protein. Of 350,000 to 500,000 distinct CDR3 sequences listed, about 15% were seen once; the top ten hold approximately 17%. After removal of 3 bases from V and 2 bases from J, the junction contained 2 bases not matched to a gene. The CDR3 loop spans 14 amino acids. Germline V lookup: CDR1 MDHEN, CDR2 SYDVKM. This sample also belongs to another study, concerning T cells in Graves' hyperthyroidism and ophthalmopathy. That study reports: TCR CDR3 underwent first-round RT-PCR with the HTBI primer set.

The chain employs TRBV28 and TRBJ2-7; 9 positions match TRBD2. This receptor was identified in a woman between 50 and 59 years old with Graves disease. This specimen consisted of peripheral blood mononuclear cells (PBMCs), obtained at new diagnosis, from a patient treated with antithyroid drugs. The CDR3 region is CASSLPSGAYEQYF. The CDR3 DNA follows: TGTGCCAGCAGTTTGCCTAGCGGGGCCTACGAGCAGTACTTC.